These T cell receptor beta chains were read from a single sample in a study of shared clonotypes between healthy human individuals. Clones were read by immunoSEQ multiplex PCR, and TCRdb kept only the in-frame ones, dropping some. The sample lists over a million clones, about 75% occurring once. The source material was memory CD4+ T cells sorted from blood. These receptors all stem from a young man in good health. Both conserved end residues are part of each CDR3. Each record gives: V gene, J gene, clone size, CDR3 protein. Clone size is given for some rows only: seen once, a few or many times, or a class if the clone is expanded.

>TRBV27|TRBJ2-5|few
CASSRGGLETQYF
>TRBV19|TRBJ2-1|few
CASRDSSYNEQFF
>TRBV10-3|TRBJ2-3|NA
CAIQGGGASTDTQYF
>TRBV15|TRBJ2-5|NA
CATSRQDGPSQYF
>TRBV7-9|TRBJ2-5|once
CASSLASGGKETQYF
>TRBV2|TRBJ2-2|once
CASSGLAGTGELFF
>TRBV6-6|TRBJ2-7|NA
CASRSGGGSYEQYF
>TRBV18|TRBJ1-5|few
CASSPSGQSNQPQHF
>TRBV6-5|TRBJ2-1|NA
CASSRTSGSFYEQFF
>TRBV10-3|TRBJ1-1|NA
CAIGRWNTEAFF
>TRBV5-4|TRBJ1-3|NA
CASSRGGGNSGNTIYF
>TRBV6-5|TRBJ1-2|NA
CASRTGNYGYTF
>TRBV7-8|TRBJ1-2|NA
CASSWARGNYGYTF
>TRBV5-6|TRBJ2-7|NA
CASSFGRGHEQYF
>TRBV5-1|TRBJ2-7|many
CASAAGTSGEQYF
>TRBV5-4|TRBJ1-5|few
CASSFGTGLNQPQHF
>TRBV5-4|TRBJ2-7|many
CASSLGAGPFSYEQYF
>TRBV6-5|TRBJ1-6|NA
CAVTDRRDSPLHF
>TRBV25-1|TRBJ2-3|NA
CASSEWGTGGTDTQYF
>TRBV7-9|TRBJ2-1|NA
CASSIGTYSYNEQFF
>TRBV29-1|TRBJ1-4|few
CSAKEGPYQKLFF
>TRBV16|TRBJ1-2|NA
CASSHPQGRSYGYTF
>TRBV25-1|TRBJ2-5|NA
CASSEFRQGRVETQYF
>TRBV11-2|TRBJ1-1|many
CASSRTQQGRRTEAFF
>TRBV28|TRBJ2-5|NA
CASSPPTSGPPETQYF
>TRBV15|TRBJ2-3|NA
CATSSGGVTDTQYF
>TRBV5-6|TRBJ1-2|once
CASSDDNRPYTF
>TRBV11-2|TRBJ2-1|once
CASSLAFGSYNEQFF
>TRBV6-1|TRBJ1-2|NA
CASSETKGRRGYTF
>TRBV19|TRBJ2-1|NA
CASSTSGGYNEQFF
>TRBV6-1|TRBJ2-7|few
CASSRIVDVYEQYF
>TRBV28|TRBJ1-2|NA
CASSLRGYGYTF
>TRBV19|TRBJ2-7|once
CASSISGTRTRGSYEQYF
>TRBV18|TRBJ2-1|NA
CASSPRNSYNEQFF
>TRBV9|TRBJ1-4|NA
CASSADLGLDEKLFF
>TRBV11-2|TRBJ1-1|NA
CASSPPFGASTEAFF
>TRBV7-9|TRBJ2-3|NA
CASSRAGAGTDTQYF
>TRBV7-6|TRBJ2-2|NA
CASSLNPSNTGELFF
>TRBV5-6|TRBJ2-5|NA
CASSLRSGAETQYF
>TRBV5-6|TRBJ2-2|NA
CASSLSGLPRQGNTGELFF